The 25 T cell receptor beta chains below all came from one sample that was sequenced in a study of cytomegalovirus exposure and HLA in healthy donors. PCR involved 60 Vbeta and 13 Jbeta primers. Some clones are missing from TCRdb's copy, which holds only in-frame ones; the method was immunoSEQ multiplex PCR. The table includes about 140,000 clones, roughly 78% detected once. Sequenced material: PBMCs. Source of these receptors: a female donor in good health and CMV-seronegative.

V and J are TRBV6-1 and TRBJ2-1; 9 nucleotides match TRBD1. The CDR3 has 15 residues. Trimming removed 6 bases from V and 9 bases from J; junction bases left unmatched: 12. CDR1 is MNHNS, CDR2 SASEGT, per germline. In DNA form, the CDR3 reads TGTGCCAGCAGGTTCCCGGGACAGGGAACTGCTGAGCAGTTCTTC. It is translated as CASRFPGQGTAEQFF.

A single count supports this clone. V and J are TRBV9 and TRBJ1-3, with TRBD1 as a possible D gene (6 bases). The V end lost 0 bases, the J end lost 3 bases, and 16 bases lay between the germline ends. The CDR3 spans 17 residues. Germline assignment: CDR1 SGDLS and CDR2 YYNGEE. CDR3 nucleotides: TGTGCCAGCAGCGTAGGGGAGGGGGGGGCGCTTGGAAACACCATATATTTT. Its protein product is CASSVGEGGALGNTIYF. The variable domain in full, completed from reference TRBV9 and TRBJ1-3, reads DSGVTQTPKHLITATGQRVTLRCSPRSGDLSVYWYQQSLDQGLQFLIQYYNGEERAKGNILERFSAQQFPDLHSELNLSSLELGDSALYFCASSVGEGGALGNTIYFGEGSWLTVV.

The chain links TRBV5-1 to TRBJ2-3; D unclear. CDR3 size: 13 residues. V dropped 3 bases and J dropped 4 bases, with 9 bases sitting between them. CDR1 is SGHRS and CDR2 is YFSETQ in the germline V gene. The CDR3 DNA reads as TGCGCCAGCAGCTCGCTAGTTTCAGATACGCAGTATTTT. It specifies CASSSLVSDTQYF. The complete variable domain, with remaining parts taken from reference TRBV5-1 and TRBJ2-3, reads KAGVTQTPRYLIKTRGQQVTLSCSPISGHRSVSWYQQTPGQGLQFLFEYFSETQRNKGNFPGRFSGRQFSNSRSEMNVSTLELGDSALYLCASSSLVSDTQYFGPGTRLTVL.

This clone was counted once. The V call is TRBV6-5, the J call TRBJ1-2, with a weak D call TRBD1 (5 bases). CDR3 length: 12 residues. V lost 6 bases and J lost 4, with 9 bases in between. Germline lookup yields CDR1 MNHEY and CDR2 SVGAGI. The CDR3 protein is CASRGGVYGYTF. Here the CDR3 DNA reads TGTGCCAGCAGGGGAGGGGTCTATGGCTACACCTTC.

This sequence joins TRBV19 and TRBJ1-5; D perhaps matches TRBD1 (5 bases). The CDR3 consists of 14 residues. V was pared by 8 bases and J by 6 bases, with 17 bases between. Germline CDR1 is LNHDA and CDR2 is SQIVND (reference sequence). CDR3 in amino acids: CASGQAGIPQPQHF. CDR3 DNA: TGTGCCAGTGGTCAAGCAGGGATCCCTCAGCCCCAGCATTTT.

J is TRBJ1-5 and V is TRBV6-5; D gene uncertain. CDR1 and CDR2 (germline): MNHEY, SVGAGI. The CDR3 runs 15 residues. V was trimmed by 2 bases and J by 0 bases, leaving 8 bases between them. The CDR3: CASSYGPDSNQPQHF. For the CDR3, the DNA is TGTGCCAGCAGTTACGGGCCCGATAGCAATCAGCCCCAGCATTTT.

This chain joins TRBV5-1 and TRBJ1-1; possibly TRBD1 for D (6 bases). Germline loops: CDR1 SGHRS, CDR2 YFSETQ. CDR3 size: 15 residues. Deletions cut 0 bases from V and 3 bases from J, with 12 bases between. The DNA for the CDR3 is TGCGCCAGCAGCTTGGTGGGGGGGCTGTACACTGAAGCTTTCTTT. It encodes CASSLVGGLYTEAFF.

The CDR3 coding sequence is TGTGCCAGCAGCCCACGGGACAGGGGAAGCAATGAGCAGTTCTTC. Encoded protein: CASSPRDRGSNEQFF. The chain links TRBV7-7 to TRBJ2-1; 10 nucleotides align to TRBD1. This CDR3 has 15 residues. Unmatched junction bases numbered 7, after V lost 5 bases and J lost 6 bases. Germline assignment: CDR1 SSHAT and CDR2 FNYEAQ (reference sequence).

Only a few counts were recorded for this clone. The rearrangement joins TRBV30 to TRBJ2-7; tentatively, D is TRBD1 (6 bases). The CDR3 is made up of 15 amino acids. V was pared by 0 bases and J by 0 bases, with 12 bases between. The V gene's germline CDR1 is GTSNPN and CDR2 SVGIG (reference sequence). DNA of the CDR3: TGTGCCTGGAGTGTAGGGACACTAAGCTCCTACGAGCAGTACTTC. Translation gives CAWSVGTLSSYEQYF.

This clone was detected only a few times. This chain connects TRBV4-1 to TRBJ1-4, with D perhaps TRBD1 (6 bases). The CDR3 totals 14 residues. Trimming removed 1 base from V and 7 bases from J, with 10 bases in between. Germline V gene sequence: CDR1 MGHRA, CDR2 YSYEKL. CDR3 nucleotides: TGCGCCAGCAGCCAAGTACAGGGTCTTGAAAAACTGTTTTTT. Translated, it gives CASSQVQGLEKLFF.

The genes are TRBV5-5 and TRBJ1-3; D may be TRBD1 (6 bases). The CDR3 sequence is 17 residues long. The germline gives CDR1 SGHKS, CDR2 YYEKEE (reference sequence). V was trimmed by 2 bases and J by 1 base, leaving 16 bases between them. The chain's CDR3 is CASSLWGGARSGNTIYF. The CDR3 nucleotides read TGTGCCAGCAGCTTATGGGGGGGGGCTAGGTCTGGAAACACCATATATTTT.

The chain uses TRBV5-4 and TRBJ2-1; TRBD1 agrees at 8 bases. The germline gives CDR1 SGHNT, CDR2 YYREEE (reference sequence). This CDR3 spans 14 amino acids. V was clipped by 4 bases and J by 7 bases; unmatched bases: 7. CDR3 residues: CASSQGQGGNEQFF. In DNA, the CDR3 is TGTGCCAGCAGCCAAGGACAGGGCGGTAATGAGCAGTTCTTC.

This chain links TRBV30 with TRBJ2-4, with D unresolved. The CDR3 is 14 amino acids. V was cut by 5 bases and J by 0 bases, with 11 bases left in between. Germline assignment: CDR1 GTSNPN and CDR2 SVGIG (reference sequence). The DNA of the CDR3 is TGTGCCTGGGGGCCCCAGATAGCCAAAAACATTCAGTACTTC. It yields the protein CAWGPQIAKNIQYF.

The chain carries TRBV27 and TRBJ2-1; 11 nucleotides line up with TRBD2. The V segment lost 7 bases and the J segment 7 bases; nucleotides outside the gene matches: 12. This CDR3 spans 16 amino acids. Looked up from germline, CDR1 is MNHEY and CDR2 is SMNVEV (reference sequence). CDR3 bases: TGTGCCAGCAAACCCCTACTAGCGGGAGTGCGGAATGAGCAGTTCTTC. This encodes CASKPLLAGVRNEQFF.

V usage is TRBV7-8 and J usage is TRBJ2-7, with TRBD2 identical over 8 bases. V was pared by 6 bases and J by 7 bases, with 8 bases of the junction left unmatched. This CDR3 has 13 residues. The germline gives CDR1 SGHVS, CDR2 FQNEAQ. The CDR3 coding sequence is TGTGCCAGCAGTTCGGGGGGGCCGCGTGAGCAGTACTTC. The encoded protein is CASSSGGPREQYF.

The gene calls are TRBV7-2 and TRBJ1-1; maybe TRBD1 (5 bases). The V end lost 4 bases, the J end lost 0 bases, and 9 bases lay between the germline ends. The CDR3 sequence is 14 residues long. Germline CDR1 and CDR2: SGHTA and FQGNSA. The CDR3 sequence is CASSSGHMNTEAFF. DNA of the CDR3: TGTGCCAGCAGCTCCGGACACATGAACACTGAAGCTTTCTTT.

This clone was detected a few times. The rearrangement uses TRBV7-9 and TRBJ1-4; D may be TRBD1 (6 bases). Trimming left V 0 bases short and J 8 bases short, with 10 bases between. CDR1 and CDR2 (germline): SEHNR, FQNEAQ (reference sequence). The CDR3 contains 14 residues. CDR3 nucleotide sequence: TGTGCCAGCAGCTTAGCCGGGACAACAGAAAAACTGTTTTTT. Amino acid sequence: CASSLAGTTEKLFF.

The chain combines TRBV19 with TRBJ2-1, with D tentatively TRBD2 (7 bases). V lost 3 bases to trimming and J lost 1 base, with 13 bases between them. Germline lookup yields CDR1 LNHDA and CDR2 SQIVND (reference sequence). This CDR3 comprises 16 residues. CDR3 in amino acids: CASSIRGGGSYNEQFF. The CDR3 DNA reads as TGTGCCAGTAGTATTAGAGGGGGGGGTTCCTACAATGAGCAGTTCTTC.

The DNA of the CDR3 is TGTGCCAGCAGTTACTCGCGTAGTCCGAACTATGGCTACACCTTC. This encodes CASSYSRSPNYGYTF. The rearrangement links TRBV6-6 to TRBJ1-2; D is undetermined. This CDR3 comprises 15 residues. V lost 0 bases to trimming and J lost 2 bases, with 10 bases between them. Germline V CDR1 and CDR2: MNHNY, SVGAGI (reference sequence).

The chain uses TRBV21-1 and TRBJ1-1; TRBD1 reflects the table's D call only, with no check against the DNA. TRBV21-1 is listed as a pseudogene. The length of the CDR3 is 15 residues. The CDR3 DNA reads TGTGCCGCCCCGAAGGCAGGGAAGGCTAGTACTGAAGCTTTCTTT. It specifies CAAPKAGKASTEAFF.

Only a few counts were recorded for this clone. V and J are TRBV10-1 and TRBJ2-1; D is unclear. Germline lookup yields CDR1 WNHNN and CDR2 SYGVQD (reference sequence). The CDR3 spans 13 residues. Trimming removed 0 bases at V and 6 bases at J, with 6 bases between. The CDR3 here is CASSESLRNEQFF. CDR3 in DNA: TGCGCCAGCAGTGAGTCTTTGCGCAATGAGCAGTTCTTC.

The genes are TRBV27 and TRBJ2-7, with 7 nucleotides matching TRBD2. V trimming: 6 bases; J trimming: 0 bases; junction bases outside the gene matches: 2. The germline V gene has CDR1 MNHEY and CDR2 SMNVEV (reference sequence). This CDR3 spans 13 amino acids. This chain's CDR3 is CASSRDYSYEQYF. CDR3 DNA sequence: TGTGCCAGCAGCCGGGACTACTCCTACGAGCAGTACTTC.

The chain's CDR3 is CATSRRGRAGTDTQYF. Written as DNA, the CDR3 is TGTGCCACCAGCAGGCGGGGCAGGGCGGGCACAGATACGCAGTATTTT. The genes are TRBV15 and TRBJ2-3, with D maybe TRBD2 (6 bases). This CDR3 comprises 16 residues. The germline V gene encodes CDR1 LNHNV and CDR2 YYDKDF (reference sequence). V shed 3 bases and J shed 1 base, with 14 bases lying between them.

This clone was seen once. The CDR3 is CAWSAPHGDKNIQYF. The DNA of the CDR3 is TGTGCCTGGAGTGCCCCCCACGGAGACAAAAACATTCAGTACTTC. This chain uses TRBV30 with TRBJ2-4; no firm D call. V was cut by 1 base and J by 3 bases, with 13 bases left in between. Germline values: CDR1 GTSNPN, CDR2 SVGIG (reference sequence). The CDR3 covers 15 residues.

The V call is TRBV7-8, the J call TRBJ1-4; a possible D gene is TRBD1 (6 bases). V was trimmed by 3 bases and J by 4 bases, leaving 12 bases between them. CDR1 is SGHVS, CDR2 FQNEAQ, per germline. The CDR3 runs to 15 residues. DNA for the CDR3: TGTGCCAGCAGCTTCGGACAGCTTAATAATGAAAAACTGTTTTTT. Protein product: CASSFGQLNNEKLFF.